This TCR beta chain was retrieved from a study of blood T cell repertoires in COVID-19. Per the original methods: Estimates of nucleated cell counts were drawn from the amplification of reference gene primers. TCRdb keeps only in-frame clones here, not all; method: immunoSEQ multiplex PCR. The V and J calls and clone size come from that table; D and trimming were worked out from the DNA. The sample lists around 200,000 clones; over 75% were seen once. J gave up 7 bases and V 6 bases, and 13 bases lay outside the gene matches. The CDR3 loop spans 16 amino acids. Per germline, CDR1 WSHSY and CDR2 SAAADI.

The receptor's source is a man aged 45-65 years with acute or convalescent COVID-19. The V gene is TRBV10-2, the J gene TRBJ2-3, with 10 bases matching TRBD2. Material: peripheral blood. In DNA form, the CDR3 reads TGCGCCAGCAGAAGTTCGGGGCTAGCGGGGGTGAATACGCAGTATTTT. Protein product: CASRSSGLAGVNTQYF.